Listed below are T cell receptor beta chains from one sample, sequenced in a study of cytotoxic CD8 clonotypes in ibrutinib-treated CLL. Profiled with immunoSEQ multiplex PCR; TCRdb holds only in-frame clones, not every one. In the table there are around 150,000 clones, 80% of which are singletons. The sequenced sample was PBMCs, obtained after 36 months of ibrutinib treatment. The receptor source for this set is a human donor with chronic lymphocytic leukemia. The CDR3 runs from the conserved cysteine through the conserved F or W. D genes are given only for firm matches. Clone size, where shown, is once, few, many, or a class for clones that have expanded.

d_call,j_call,clone_size,v_call,cdr3_nt,cdr3_aa
TRBD1,TRBJ1-6,NA,TRBV28,TGTGCCAGCAGGCCAACCGGGACAGGGTTAGGATCACCCCTCCACTTT,CASRPTGTGLGSPLHF
NA,TRBJ1-1,NA,TRBV5-1,TGCGCCAGCAGCTTAACAGTAATGAACACTGAAGCTTTCTTT,CASSLTVMNTEAFF
NA,TRBJ2-2,NA,TRBV6-6,TGTGCCAGCAGGACTCAGGGATGGGCCGGGGAGCTGTTTTTT,CASRTQGWAGELFF
TRBD2,TRBJ2-3,NA,TRBV9,TGTGCCAGCAGCGTAGCTAGCGGGGCTAGCACAGATACGCAGTATTTT,CASSVASGASTDTQYF
NA,TRBJ1-3,NA,TRBV7-9,TGTGCCAGCAGCCCGTCTAACTCTGGAAACACCATATATTTT,CASSPSNSGNTIYF
NA,TRBJ1-5,NA,TRBV6-1,TGTGCCAGCAGCGGGGACTTCGTCTTCCAGCCCCAGCATTTT,CASSGDFVFQPQHF
NA,TRBJ1-2,NA,TRBV6-1,TGTGCCAGCATATTAACACCTAACTATGGCTACACCTTC,CASILTPNYGYTF
TRBD2,TRBJ2-3,NA,TRBV30,TGTGCCTGGAGTGTGGGCGGGGGGCGAGATACGCAGTATTTT,CAWSVGGGRDTQYF
NA,TRBJ2-2,few,TRBV2,TGTGCCAGCAGTGTCGCCACCGGGGAGCTGTTTTTT,CASSVATGELFF
TRBD1,TRBJ2-1,NA,TRBV7-7,TGTGCCAGCAGCTCGGGACAGGGAGGGCACAATGAGCAGTTCTTC,CASSSGQGGHNEQFF
NA,TRBJ1-4,NA,TRBV10-2,TGCGCCAGCAGGAGAATGGACCCTAATGAAAAACTGTTTTTT,CASRRMDPNEKLFF
TRBD1,TRBJ2-7,few,TRBV13,TGTGCCAGCAGCTACAGGGGTACTATCCACGAGCAGTACTTC,CASSYRGTIHEQYF
NA,TRBJ2-1,NA,TRBV4-1,TGCGCCAGCAGCCAAGGACCCAGGGGTACTGAGCAGTTCTTC,CASSQGPRGTEQFF
NA,TRBJ2-5,NA,TRBV5-1,TGCGCCAGCAGCTTAAACGGGGGTCGGGAGACCCAGTACTTC,CASSLNGGRETQYF
NA,TRBJ2-1,NA,TRBV5-4,TGTGCCAGCAGCTTCTACAATGAGCAGTTCTTC,CASSFYNEQFF
TRBD1,TRBJ1-1,many,TRBV4-2,TGTGCCAGCAGCCATTTAGGACAGGGTGAAGCTTTCTTT,CASSHLGQGEAFF
TRBD2,TRBJ2-1,NA,TRBV7-3,TGTGCCAGCAGCGGCCGACTAGCGGGAGGGCGGGGGAATGAGCAGTTCTTC,CASSGRLAGGRGNEQFF
NA,TRBJ2-7,NA,TRBV7-9,TGTGCCAGCAGCCTCGGCTATCGCGAGCAGTACTTC,CASSLGYREQYF
TRBD2,TRBJ2-2,NA,TRBV5-1,TGCGCCAGCAGCCTCCCTGCGGGGGGTCTCGCCGGGGAGCTGTTTTTT,CASSLPAGGLAGELFF
TRBD1,TRBJ2-7,NA,TRBV7-9,TGTGCCAGCAGCGACCCGGGACAGGGTGGGGGGCAGTACTTC,CASSDPGQGGGQYF
TRBD1,TRBJ1-2,NA,TRBV6-1,TGTGCCAGCAGTGAAGGACAGGGTTTCCAGCTGGGGGTTAATGGCTACACCTTC,CASSEGQGFQLGVNGYTF
TRBD2,TRBJ2-7,NA,TRBV4-2,TGTGCCAGCAGCCAAGATCTCACTAGCGGGAGGTCCCGGTACGAGCAGTACTTC,CASSQDLTSGRSRYEQYF
NA,TRBJ1-1,few,TRBV10-1,TGCGCCAGCAGAGAGGGTGCGGGCACTGAAGCTTTCTTT,CASREGAGTEAFF
TRBD1,TRBJ2-7,NA,TRBV18,TGTGCCAGCTCACGGGGACAGGGCTCCTACGAGCAGTACTTC,CASSRGQGSYEQYF
NA,TRBJ2-1,NA,TRBV11-2,TGTGCCAGCAGCGCCGGGACTTTCGTGGTGGGGGAGCAGTTCTTC,CASSAGTFVVGEQFF
TRBD1,TRBJ1-4,NA,TRBV28,TGTGCCAGCAGTACAGGGACAGCAACTAATGAAAAACTGTTTTTT,CASSTGTATNEKLFF
NA,TRBJ2-1,NA,TRBV2,TGTGCCAGCCGGCTGGACGGATTTGGGGATGAGCAGTTCTTC,CASRLDGFGDEQFF
NA,TRBJ2-1,few,TRBV5-1,TGCGCCAGCCCTAATGGGTGGAATGAGCAGTTCTTC,CASPNGWNEQFF
NA,TRBJ2-7,NA,TRBV9,TGTGCCAGCAGCGTAGCTTCCTCTTCCGCGGCTGGCGAGCAGTACTTC,CASSVASSSAAGEQYF
TRBD2,TRBJ2-3,NA,TRBV18,TGTGCCAGCTCACCACTTGTTTCAGGCGCTCTAGCGGGCACAGATACGCAGTATTTT,CASSPLVSGALAGTDTQYF
NA,TRBJ2-1,NA,TRBV5-4,TGTGCCAGCAGCTTGGTTTTTGGGACGGGCTACAATGAGCAGTTCTTC,CASSLVFGTGYNEQFF
NA,TRBJ2-1,NA,TRBV20-1,TGCAGTGCCCCCTACCGACCTGAGCAGTTCTTC,CSAPYRPEQFF
TRBD1,TRBJ2-3,NA,TRBV9,TGTGCCAGCAGCGTGACATCGGGACAGGGGGGAGGAGATACGCAGTATTTT,CASSVTSGQGGGDTQYF
NA,TRBJ2-6,NA,TRBV5-1,TGCGCCAGCAGCCCCGGTCCGGGATCTGGGGCCAACGTCCTGACTTTC,CASSPGPGSGANVLTF
TRBD2,TRBJ2-3,NA,TRBV2,TGTGCCAGCAAAGGCGGAGGCGGGAGAGATACGCAGTATTTT,CASKGGGGRDTQYF
NA,TRBJ1-3,many,TRBV6-4,TGTGCCAGCAGTGACGGGGGCCCTGGAAACACCATATATTTT,CASSDGGPGNTIYF
NA,TRBJ2-1,NA,TRBV15,TGTGCCACCAGCAGAGAATTAGGGGTCTACAATGAGCAGTTCTTC,CATSRELGVYNEQFF
NA,TRBJ1-2,few,TRBV10-2,TGCGCCAGCAGTGAGGGGCGGGTTGGCTACACCTTC,CASSEGRVGYTF
NA,TRBJ2-7,NA,TRBV19,TGTGCCAGTAAAACTACGTGGGGGTCCTACGAGCAGTACTTC,CASKTTWGSYEQYF
NA,TRBJ1-2,once,TRBV28,TGTGCCAGCAGCGCTCAGGGCTATGGCTACACCTTC,CASSAQGYGYTF
TRBD1,TRBJ2-7,NA,TRBV7-2,TGTGCCAGCAGCTTCGGACAGGGTCGATCCTACGAGCAGTACTTC,CASSFGQGRSYEQYF
TRBD1,TRBJ1-3,few,TRBV6-5,TGTGCCAGCAGGAACAGGGGATCCACTGGAAACACCATATATTTT,CASRNRGSTGNTIYF
NA,TRBJ1-2,few,TRBV7-9,TGTGCCAGCAGCTTAGCGTTATACACTCAGGGCTACACCTTC,CASSLALYTQGYTF
NA,TRBJ2-7,NA,TRBV19,TGTGCCAGTAGTTTCCTCGGGCTCGGGAGTTACGAGCAGTACTTC,CASSFLGLGSYEQYF
NA,TRBJ2-7,few,TRBV6-5,TGTGCCAGCAGTTTTGGAGACACCCTCTCCTACGAGCAGTACTTC,CASSFGDTLSYEQYF
NA,TRBJ2-5,NA,TRBV4-1,TGCGCCAGCAGCCAAGTGGGCAGAAGACAGCAAGAGACCCAGTACTTC,CASSQVGRRQQETQYF